Following are 16 T cell receptor beta chains from one sample sequenced in a study of T-cell memory formation after mild COVID-19. One entry per CDR3 protein results from TCRdb running MiXCR on the 5' RACE reads. The table lists roughly 200,000 distinct CDR3 sequences, 20% to 25% of them singletons. Material for sequencing was PBMCs or a T cell subset sorted from them (not recorded which). Source of these receptors: an adult woman who had mild COVID-19 (a few samples of this study predate the infection). Cell type and time point are not known.

This rearrangement joins TRBV4-3 to TRBJ2-7, with a tentative D call TRBD1 (6 bases). The CDR3 length is 20 residues. Germline V gives CDR1 LGHNA, CDR2 YSLEER. Trimming removed 0 bases at V and 2 bases at J, with 26 bases between. Here the CDR3 reads CASSQDLAWTSHRATYEQYF. The CDR3, as DNA: TGCGCCAGCAGCCAAGATCTTGCTTGGACCTCACACAGGGCCACCTACGAGCAGTACTTC.

This clonotype was seen many times. V is TRBV5-1 and J is TRBJ2-7; 7 positions match TRBD1. After removal of 4 bases from V and 2 bases from J, the junction contained 12 bases not matched to a gene. This CDR3 has 16 residues. Germline values: CDR1 SGHRS, CDR2 YFSETQ. CDR3 bases: TGCGCCAGCAGCGGTGGTACAGGGGCATCCACCTACGAGCAGTACTTC. The encoded protein is CASSGGTGASTYEQYF.

This clonotype was seen a few times. The chain uses TRBV4-2 and TRBJ2-1, with TRBD2 identical over 8 bases. V shed 0 bases, J shed 2 bases, and the junction held 3 bases outside the gene matches. The CDR3 spans 16 residues. CDR1 is LGHNA, CDR2 YNFKEQ, per germline. Written as DNA, the CDR3 is TGTGCCAGCAGCCAAGATCCGGGACTAGCCTACAATGAGCAGTTCTTC. It yields the protein CASSQDPGLAYNEQFF.

In its sample, this clonotype was seen a few times. The V call is TRBV10-3, the J call TRBJ2-1; D may be TRBD1 (6 bases). This CDR3 contains 17 residues. V was trimmed by 2 bases and J by 9 bases, leaving 23 bases between them. Germline V gene sequence: CDR1 ENHRY, CDR2 SYGVKD. The CDR3 protein is CAISEATGLSPRGEQFF. In nucleotides, the CDR3 is TGTGCCATCAGTGAGGCTACAGGTCTCTCCCCCAGGGGTGAGCAGTTCTTC.

In this sample, this clonotype turned up a few times. The rearrangement links TRBV20-1 to TRBJ2-4; no reliable D call. Germline V gene sequence: CDR1 DFQATT, CDR2 SNEGSKA (reference sequence). Trimming took off 2 bases at V and 4 bases at J, with 12 bases between the two ends. The length of the CDR3 is 14 residues. CDR3: CSARYGLLKNIQYF. DNA of the CDR3: TGCAGTGCTAGATACGGGTTATTGAAAAACATTCAGTACTTC.

The V and J genes are TRBV2 and TRBJ2-3; 11 positions match TRBD2. CDR1 is SNHLY and CDR2 is FYNNEI in the germline V gene. J was trimmed by 2 bases and V by 2 bases; bases with no gene match: 9. This CDR3 has 18 residues. The CDR3 is CASSEPLGTSGSTDTQYF. In DNA form, the CDR3 reads TGTGCCAGCAGTGAACCCCTTGGGACTAGCGGTTCCACAGATACGCAGTATTTT.

The chain has TRBV28 and TRBJ2-3, with D perhaps TRBD1 (6 bases). V was pared by 6 bases and J by 0 bases, with 10 bases between. The CDR3 has 14 amino acids. Germline CDR1 is MDHEN and CDR2 is SYDVKM. The CDR3 DNA reads TGTGCCAGCAGCCCAGGGGCGAGCACAGATACGCAGTATTTT. Translation: CASSPGASTDTQYF. Complete variable domain (other parts from reference TRBV28 and TRBJ2-3): DVKVTQSSRYLVKRTGEKVFLECVQDMDHENMFWYRQDPGLGLRLIYFSYDVKMKEKGDIPEGYSVSREKKERFSLILESASTNQTSMYLCASSPGASTDTQYFGPGTRLTVL.

This clonotype was seen a few times. The V and J genes are TRBV4-1 and TRBJ2-7; TRBD1 agrees at 7 bases. CDR1 is MGHRA, CDR2 YSYEKL, per germline. The trim removed 8 bases at V and 0 bases at J, leaving 10 bases unmatched. This CDR3 contains 15 residues. The CDR3 spells CASRDRATTSYEQYF. The CDR3 DNA reads as TGCGCCAGCCGTGACAGGGCCACAACCTCCTACGAGCAGTACTTC.

This clonotype was found a few times. V and J are TRBV29-1 and TRBJ1-2; possibly TRBD1 for D (6 bases). Per germline, CDR1 SQVTM and CDR2 ANQGSEA. The CDR3 has 11 amino acids. The ends were cut back, 4 bases at V and 8 bases at J, with 11 bases in the middle. CDR3 loop: CSVVVQGGYTF. DNA for the CDR3: TGCAGCGTTGTCGTACAGGGAGGCTACACCTTC.

This sequence joins TRBV12-3 or TRBV12-4 and TRBJ1-2; a possible D gene is TRBD1 (5 bases). This CDR3 comprises 17 residues. V dropped 0 bases and J dropped 6 bases, with 20 bases sitting between them. The CDR3 spells CASSLAVFGTPENGYTF. The CDR3 DNA sequence: TGTGCCAGCAGTTTAGCGGTATTTGGGACGCCGGAAAATGGCTACACCTTC.

V usage is TRBV4-2 and J usage is TRBJ1-1; D ambiguous. V lost 0 bases and J lost 5, with 4 bases in between. CDR1 is LGHNA, CDR2 YNFKEQ, per germline. This CDR3 spans 12 amino acids. CDR3 nucleotide sequence: TGTGCCAGCAGCCAAGATGGGACTGAAGCTTTCTTT. Translation gives CASSQDGTEAFF.

The chain is built from TRBV9 and TRBJ2-2, with TRBD2 as a possible D gene (5 bases). The ends were cut back, 4 bases at V and 4 bases at J, with 14 bases in the middle. Germline values: CDR1 SGDLS, CDR2 YYNGEE. CDR3 length equals 15 residues. This CDR3 is CASSHPEGITGELFF. Here the CDR3 DNA reads TGTGCCAGCAGCCATCCTGAGGGTATCACCGGGGAGCTGTTTTTT.

The chain joins TRBV7-9 to TRBJ2-1; D might be TRBD2 (6 bases). Trimming cost V 5 bases and J 5 bases, with 16 bases left between them. Per germline, CDR1 SEHNR and CDR2 FQNEAQ (reference sequence). The CDR3 runs 15 residues. In DNA, the CDR3 is TGTGCCAGCAGCACTACTAGCCATCCAAACAATGAGCAGTTCTTC. As protein: CASSTTSHPNNEQFF.

The chain employs TRBV12-3 or TRBV12-4 and TRBJ2-7, with a tentative D call TRBD2 (6 bases). The CDR3 is 14 residues long. The V end was cut by 3 bases, the J end by 3 bases, with 12 bases between. CDR3 sequence: CASSFPGAIYEQYF. For the CDR3, the DNA is TGTGCCAGCAGTTTTCCGGGAGCTATCTACGAGCAGTACTTC.

Points on this clonotype: A junction end diverges from the germline sequence, so it may reflect a read error. The chain carries TRBV24-1 and TRBJ2-2; D uncertain. The germline V gene has CDR1 KGHDR and CDR2 SFDVKD. CDR3 length: 16 amino acids. The CDR3 loop is CATSAPGALPTRELFF. The CDR3 DNA sequence: TGTGCCACCAGTGCCCCAGGAGCCCTGCCCACCAGGGAGCTGTTTTTT.

This clonotype has a handful of counts. The chain joins TRBV20-1 to TRBJ1-2, with D tentatively TRBD1 (5 bases). This CDR3 region has 14 residues. Trimming left V 5 bases short and J 5 bases short, with 18 bases between. In germline, CDR1 is DFQATT, CDR2 SNEGSKA (reference sequence). As DNA, the CDR3 is TGCAGTGCTTCAGGAGGGGTGATGGGGTATGGCTACACCTTC. It specifies CSASGGVMGYGYTF.